These T cell receptor beta chains were read from a single sample in a study of OX40 agonist ivuxolimab in advanced cancers. Sequencing used immunoSEQ multiplex PCR; TCRdb keeps in-frame clones, though not all of them. Here the sample spans some 77,000 clones, approximately 86% being singletons. The source material was CD4+ or CD8+ T cells sorted from blood, sampled in a trial of the OX40 agonist ivuxolimab. The origin of the receptors is an adult with an advanced solid tumor such as melanoma, head and neck, liver or kidney cancer. Both conserved end residues are part of each CDR3. A D gene is named only where the DNA matches it firmly. The listing skips clone size in some rows; elsewhere it reads once, few, many or a size class.

D gene,V gene,clone size,J gene,CDR3 DNA,CDR3 protein
.,TRBV28,once,TRBJ2-1,TGTGCCAGCACCCAGGGCTACAATGAGCAGTTCTTC,CASTQGYNEQFF
.,TRBV30,.,TRBJ2-4,TGTGCCTGTCCTGGACTAGCCAAAAACATTCAGTACTTC,CACPGLAKNIQYF
TRBD1,TRBV14,.,TRBJ2-6,TGTGCCAGCAGCCCCCCGGACAGGGCTGGGGCCAACGTCCTGACTTTC,CASSPPDRAGANVLTF
TRBD1,TRBV11-3,.,TRBJ2-1,TGTGCCAGCAGTCTCCCGGGACAGAGGGGCGATGAGCAGTTCTTC,CASSLPGQRGDEQFF
.,TRBV27,.,TRBJ1-5,TGTGCCAGCAGTCCAGGTTGGCAGGATCAGCCCCAGCATTTT,CASSPGWQDQPQHF
.,TRBV7-3,.,TRBJ2-1,TGTGCCAGCAGCTTAACGGGCGGGCTAAGCTCCTACAATGAGCAGTTCTTC,CASSLTGGLSSYNEQFF
.,TRBV10-3,.,TRBJ2-1,TGTGCCATCAGTGAGGGGAGTCTCTCCTACAATGAGCAGTTCTTC,CAISEGSLSYNEQFF
.,TRBV2,.,TRBJ1-6,TGTGCCAGCAGTCCCCAGACAACAAACAATTCACCCCTCCACTTT,CASSPQTTNNSPLHF
.,TRBV28,.,TRBJ2-1,TGTGCCAGCAGTTGGGACCCCAGCTCCTACAATGAGCAGTTCTTC,CASSWDPSSYNEQFF
.,TRBV5-1,.,TRBJ1-4,TGCGCCAGCTCCCCGGGGGGCACTAATGAAAAACTGTTTTTT,CASSPGGTNEKLFF
.,TRBV7-2,.,TRBJ2-5,TGTGCCAGCAGCTTGAGCGGAGGCCCCGGTCAAGAGACCCAGTACTTC,CASSLSGGPGQETQYF
.,TRBV11-3,.,TRBJ2-6,TGTGCCAGCAGCCCTTTACAGTTATTATACTCTGGGGCCAACGTCCTGACTTTC,CASSPLQLLYSGANVLTF
.,TRBV5-1,.,TRBJ2-5,TGCGCCAGCAGCAAATTACAAGAGACCCAGTACTTC,CASSKLQETQYF
.,TRBV7-3,.,TRBJ1-2,TGTGCCAGCAGCTTTGTAGGGGCACGAGGCTACACCTTC,CASSFVGARGYTF
.,TRBV9,.,TRBJ2-3,TGTGCCAGCAGCGCAGAGAGGGATACGCAGTATTTT,CASSAERDTQYF
.,TRBV30,.,TRBJ1-5,TGTGCCTGGAGGTCGGCACAAACAGAGCCCCAGCATTTT,CAWRSAQTEPQHF
.,TRBV7-9,.,TRBJ2-1,TGTGCCAGCAGCCCGGGACCAAACAATGAGCAGTTCTTC,CASSPGPNNEQFF
.,TRBV28,.,TRBJ2-7,TGTGCCAGCAGTTTATCCTGGCGGGGCTCCTACGAGCAGTACTTC,CASSLSWRGSYEQYF